This TCR beta chain comes out of a study of T cells in tumors and immune-related adverse events. From germline, CDR1 is MGHRA and CDR2 YSYEKL. The length of the CDR3 is 14 residues. V gave up 5 bases and J gave up 4 bases, with 14 bases separating them. Sequencing was performed with immunoSEQ multiplex PCR; in TCRdb, only in-frame clones are kept and a portion is missing. The repertoire holds about 24,000 clones, about nine tenths seen once, with over 1.3% in the top ten. This specimen was lymph node tissue, taken from a patient treated with anti-PD-1 therapy. The chain carries TRBV4-1 and TRBJ2-5; a possible D gene is TRBD2 (7 bases). The origin of this receptor is a female donor with metastatic renal cell carcinoma. In DNA, the CDR3 is TGCGCCAGCAGCAAGAACGGGGGGCGAGAGACCCAGTACTTC. Encoded protein: CASSKNGGRETQYF.